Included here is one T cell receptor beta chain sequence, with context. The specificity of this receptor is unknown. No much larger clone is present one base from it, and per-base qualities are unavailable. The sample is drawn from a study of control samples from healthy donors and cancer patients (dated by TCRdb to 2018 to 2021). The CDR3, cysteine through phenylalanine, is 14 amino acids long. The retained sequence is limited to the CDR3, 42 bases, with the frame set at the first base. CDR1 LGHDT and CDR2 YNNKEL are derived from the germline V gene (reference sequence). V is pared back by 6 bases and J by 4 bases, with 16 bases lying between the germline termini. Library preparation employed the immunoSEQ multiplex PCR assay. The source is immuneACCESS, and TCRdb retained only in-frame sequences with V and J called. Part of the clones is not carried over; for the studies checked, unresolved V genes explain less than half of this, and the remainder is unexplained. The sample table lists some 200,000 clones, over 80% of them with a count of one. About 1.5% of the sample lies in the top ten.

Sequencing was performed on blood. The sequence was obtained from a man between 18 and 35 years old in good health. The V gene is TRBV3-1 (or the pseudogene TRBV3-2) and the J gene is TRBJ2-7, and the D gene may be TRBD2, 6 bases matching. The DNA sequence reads TGTGCCAGCAGGGGAGGTTTCAAAGAATACGAGCAGTACTTC. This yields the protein CASRGGFKEYEQYF.